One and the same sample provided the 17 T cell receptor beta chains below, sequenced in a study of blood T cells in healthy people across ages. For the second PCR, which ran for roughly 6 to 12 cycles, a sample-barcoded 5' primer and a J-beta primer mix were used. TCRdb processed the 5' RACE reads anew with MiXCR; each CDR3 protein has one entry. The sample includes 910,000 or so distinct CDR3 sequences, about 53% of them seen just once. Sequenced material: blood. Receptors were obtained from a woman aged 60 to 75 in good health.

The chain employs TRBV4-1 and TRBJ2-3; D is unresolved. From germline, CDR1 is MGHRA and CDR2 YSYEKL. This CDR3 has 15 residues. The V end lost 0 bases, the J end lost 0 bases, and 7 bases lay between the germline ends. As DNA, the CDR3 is TGCGCCAGCAGCCAAGAATGGGCTAGCACAGATACGCAGTATTTT. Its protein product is CASSQEWASTDTQYF.

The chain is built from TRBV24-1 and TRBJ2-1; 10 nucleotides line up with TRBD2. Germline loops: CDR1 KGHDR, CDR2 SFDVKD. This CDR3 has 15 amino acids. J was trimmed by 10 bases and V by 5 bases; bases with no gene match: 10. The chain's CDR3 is CATSVSLAGVKEQFF. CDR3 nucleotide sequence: TGTGCCACCAGTGTCTCTCTAGCGGGAGTTAAGGAGCAGTTCTTC.

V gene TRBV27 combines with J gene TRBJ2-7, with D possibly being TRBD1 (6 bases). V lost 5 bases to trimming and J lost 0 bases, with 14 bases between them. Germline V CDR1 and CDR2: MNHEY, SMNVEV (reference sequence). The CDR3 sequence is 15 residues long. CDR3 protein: CASSQGTPRSYEQYF. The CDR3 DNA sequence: TGTGCCAGCAGTCAGGGGACCCCTCGCTCCTACGAGCAGTACTTC.

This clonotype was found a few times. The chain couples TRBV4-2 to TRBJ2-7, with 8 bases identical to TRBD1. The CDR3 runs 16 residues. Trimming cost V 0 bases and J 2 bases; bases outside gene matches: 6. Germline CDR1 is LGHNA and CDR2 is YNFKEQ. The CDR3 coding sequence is TGTGCCAGCAGCCAAGAGTTTAGGACAGGGCCCTACGAGCAGTACTTC. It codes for CASSQEFRTGPYEQYF.

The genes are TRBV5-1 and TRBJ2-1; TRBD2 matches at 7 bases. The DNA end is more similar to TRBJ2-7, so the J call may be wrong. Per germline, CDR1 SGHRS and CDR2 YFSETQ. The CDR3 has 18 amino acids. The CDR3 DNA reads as TGCGCCAGCAGCCCAAGCGGGACTGCAAAAAGCTCCTACAATGAGCAGTACTTC. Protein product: CASSPSGTAKSSYNEQYF.

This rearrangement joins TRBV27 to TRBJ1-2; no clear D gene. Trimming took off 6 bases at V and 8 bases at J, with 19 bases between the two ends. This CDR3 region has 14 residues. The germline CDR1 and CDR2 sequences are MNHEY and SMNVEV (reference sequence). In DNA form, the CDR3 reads TGTGCCAGCAGACCGACTACGGAGGTGGGCGGCTACACCTTC. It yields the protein CASRPTTEVGGYTF.

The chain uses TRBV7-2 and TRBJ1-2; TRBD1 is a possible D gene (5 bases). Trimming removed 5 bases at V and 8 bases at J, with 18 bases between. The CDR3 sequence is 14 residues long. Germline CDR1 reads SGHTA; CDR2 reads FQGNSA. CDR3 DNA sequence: TGTGCCAGCAGCCCCTTGATAGGGGCAGGGGGCTACACCTTC. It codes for CASSPLIGAGGYTF.

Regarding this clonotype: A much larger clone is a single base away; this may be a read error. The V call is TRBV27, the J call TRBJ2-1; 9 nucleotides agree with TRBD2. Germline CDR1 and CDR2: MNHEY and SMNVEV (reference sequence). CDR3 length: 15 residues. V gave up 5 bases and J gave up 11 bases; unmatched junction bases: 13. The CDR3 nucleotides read TGTGCCAGCAGTGGACAAGATAGCGGGAGAAGCCAGCAGTTCTTC. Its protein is CASSGQDSGRSQQFF.

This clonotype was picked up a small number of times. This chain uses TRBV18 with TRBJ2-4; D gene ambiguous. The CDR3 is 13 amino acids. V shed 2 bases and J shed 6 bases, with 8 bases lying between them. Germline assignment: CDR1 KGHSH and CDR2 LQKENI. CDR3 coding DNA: TGTGCCAGCTCACCAAGCACAGTAAACATTCAGTACTTC. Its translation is CASSPSTVNIQYF.

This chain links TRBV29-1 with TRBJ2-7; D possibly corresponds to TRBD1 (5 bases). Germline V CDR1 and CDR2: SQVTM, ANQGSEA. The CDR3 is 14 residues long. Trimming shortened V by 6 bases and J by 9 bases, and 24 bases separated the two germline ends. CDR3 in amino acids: CSVGTRTQTGGQYF. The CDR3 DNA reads TGCAGCGTGGGTACGAGGACCCAAACAGGCGGGCAGTACTTC.

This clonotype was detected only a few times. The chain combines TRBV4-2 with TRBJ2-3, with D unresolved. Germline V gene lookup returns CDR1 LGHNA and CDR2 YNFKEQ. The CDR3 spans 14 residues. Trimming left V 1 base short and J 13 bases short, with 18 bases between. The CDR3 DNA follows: TGTGCCAGCAGCCAAGGCCAAGACTGGAAGAGGAAGTATTTT. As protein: CASSQGQDWKRKYF.

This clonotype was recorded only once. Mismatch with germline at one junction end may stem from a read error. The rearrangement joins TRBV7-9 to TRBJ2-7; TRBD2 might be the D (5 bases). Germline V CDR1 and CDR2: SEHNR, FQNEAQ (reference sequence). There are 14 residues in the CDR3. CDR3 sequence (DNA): TGTGCCAGCAGCGTAGCTCAGCGGACGGAAGAGCAGTACTTC. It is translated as CASSVAQRTEEQYF.

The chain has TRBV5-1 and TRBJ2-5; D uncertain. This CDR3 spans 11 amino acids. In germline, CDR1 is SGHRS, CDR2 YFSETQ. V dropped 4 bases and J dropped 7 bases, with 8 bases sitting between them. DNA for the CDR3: TGCGCCAGCAGCCCGGACGTGACCCAGTACTTC. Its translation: CASSPDVTQYF.

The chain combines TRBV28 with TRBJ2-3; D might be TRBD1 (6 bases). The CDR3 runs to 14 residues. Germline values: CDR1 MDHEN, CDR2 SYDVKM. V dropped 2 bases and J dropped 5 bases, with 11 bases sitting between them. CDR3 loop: CASSLGQRGDTQYF. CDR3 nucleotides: TGTGCCAGCAGTTTAGGACAGCGAGGAGATACGCAGTATTTT. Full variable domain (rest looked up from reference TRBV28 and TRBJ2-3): DVKVTQSSRYLVKRTGEKVFLECVQDMDHENMFWYRQDPGLGLRLIYFSYDVKMKEKGDIPEGYSVSREKKERFSLILESASTNQTSMYLCASSLGQRGDTQYFGPGTRLTVL.

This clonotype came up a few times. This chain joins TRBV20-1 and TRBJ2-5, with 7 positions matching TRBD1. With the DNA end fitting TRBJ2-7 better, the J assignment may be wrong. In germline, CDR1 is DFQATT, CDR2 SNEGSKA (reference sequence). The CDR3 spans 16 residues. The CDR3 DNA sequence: TGCAGTGCTAGAGATTCCCCCGGACAGGTGGACTACGAGCAGTACTTC. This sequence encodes CSARDSPGQVDYEQYF.

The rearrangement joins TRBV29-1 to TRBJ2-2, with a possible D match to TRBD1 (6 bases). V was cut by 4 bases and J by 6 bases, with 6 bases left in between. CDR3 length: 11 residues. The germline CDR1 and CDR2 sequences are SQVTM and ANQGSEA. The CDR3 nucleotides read TGCAGCGTTGCAGGGGCCGGGGAGCTGTTTTTT. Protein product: CSVAGAGELFF.

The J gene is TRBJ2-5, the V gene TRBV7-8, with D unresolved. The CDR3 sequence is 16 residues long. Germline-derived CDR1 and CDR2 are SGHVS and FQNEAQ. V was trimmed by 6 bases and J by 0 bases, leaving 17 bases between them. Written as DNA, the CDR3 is TGTGCCAGCAGAGAATGGGAACGGCAAAACCAAGAGACCCAGTACTTC. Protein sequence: CASREWERQNQETQYF.